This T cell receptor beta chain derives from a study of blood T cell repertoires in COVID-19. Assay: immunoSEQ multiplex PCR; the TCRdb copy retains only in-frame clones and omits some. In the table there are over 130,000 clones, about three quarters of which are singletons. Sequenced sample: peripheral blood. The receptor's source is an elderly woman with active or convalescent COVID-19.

CDR3 DNA sequence: TGTGCCAGCAGCCCCGGGACAGGGGGCGTTCGACCGAGCTCCTATAATTCACCCCTCCACTTT. It specifies CASSPGTGGVRPSSYNSPLHF. The rearrangement joins TRBV4-2 to TRBJ1-6, with TRBD1 identical over 12 bases. Trimming removed 4 bases from V and 0 bases from J; junction bases left unmatched: 13. The germline V gene has CDR1 LGHNA and CDR2 YNFKEQ. The CDR3 loop spans 21 amino acids.